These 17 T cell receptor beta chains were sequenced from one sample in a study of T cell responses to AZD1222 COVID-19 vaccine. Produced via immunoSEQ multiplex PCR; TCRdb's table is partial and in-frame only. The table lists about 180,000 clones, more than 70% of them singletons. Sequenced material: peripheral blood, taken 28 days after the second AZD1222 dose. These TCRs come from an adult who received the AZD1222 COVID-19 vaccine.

This CDR3 is CASSPGGLAGGVTDTQYF. CDR3 nucleotides: TGTGCCAGCAGCCCTGGGGGACTAGCGGGAGGGGTTACAGATACGCAGTATTTT. The chain uses TRBV7-2 and TRBJ2-3; 16 bases are shared with TRBD2. The CDR3 covers 18 residues. Germline CDR1 reads SGHTA; CDR2 reads FQGNSA. J lost 3 bases, V lost 5 bases, and 8 bases had no gene match.

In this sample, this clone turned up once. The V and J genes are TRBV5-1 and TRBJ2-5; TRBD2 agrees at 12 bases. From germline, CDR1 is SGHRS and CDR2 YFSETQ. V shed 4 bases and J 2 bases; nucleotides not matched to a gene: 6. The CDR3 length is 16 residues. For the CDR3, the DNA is TGCGCCAGCAGCATAGGCGGGACTAGCGGGCAAGAGACCCAGTACTTC. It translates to CASSIGGTSGQETQYF.

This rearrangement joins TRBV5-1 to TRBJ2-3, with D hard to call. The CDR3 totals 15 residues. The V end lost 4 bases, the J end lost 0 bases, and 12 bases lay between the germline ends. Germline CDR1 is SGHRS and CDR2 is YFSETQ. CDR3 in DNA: TGCGCCAGCAGCACCGGACCCCGGAGCACAGATACGCAGTATTTT. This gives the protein CASSTGPRSTDTQYF.

The CDR3 region is CASSRTPRQGGNQPQHF. In DNA form, the CDR3 reads TGTGCCAGCAGTAGAACCCCTCGACAGGGGGGGAATCAGCCCCAGCATTTT. V gene TRBV6-2 or TRBV6-3 combines with J gene TRBJ1-5; TRBD1 matches 9 bases. Germline V gene lookup returns CDR1 MNHEY and CDR2 SVGEGT. This CDR3 is 17 amino acids long. The V and J ends lost 5 bases and 4 bases, in that order; junction bases with no gene match: 12.

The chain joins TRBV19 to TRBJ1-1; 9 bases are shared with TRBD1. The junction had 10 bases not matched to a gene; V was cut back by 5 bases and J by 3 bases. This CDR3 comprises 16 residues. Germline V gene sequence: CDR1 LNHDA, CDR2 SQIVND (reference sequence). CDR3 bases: TGTGCCAGTAGTCACTCTAACAGGGGGCCCTACACTGAAGCTTTCTTT. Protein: CASSHSNRGPYTEAFF. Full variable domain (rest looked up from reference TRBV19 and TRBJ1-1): DGGITQSPKYLFRKEGQNVTLSCEQNLNHDAMYWYRQDPGQGLRLIYYSQIVNDFQKGDIAEGYSVSREKKESFPLTVTSAQKNPTAFYLCASSHSNRGPYTEAFFGQGTRLTVV.

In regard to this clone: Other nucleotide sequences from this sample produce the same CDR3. In DNA form, the CDR3 reads TGTGCCAGCAGCTTAGCAGGGAACACAGATACGCAGTATTTT. This codes for CASSLAGNTDTQYF. This chain links TRBV7-9 with TRBJ2-3, with D hard to call. Trimming stripped 0 bases from V and 2 bases from J, with 6 bases between. This CDR3 is 14 amino acids long. Per the germline V gene, CDR1 is SEHNR and CDR2 is FQNEAQ (reference sequence).

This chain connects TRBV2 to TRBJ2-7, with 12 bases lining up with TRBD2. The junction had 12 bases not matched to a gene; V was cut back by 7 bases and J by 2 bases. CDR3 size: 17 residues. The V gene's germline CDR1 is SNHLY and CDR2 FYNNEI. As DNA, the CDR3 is TGTGCCAGCACCTCTGGGACTAGCGGGCTACCGCCCTACGAGCAGTACTTC. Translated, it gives CASTSGTSGLPPYEQYF.

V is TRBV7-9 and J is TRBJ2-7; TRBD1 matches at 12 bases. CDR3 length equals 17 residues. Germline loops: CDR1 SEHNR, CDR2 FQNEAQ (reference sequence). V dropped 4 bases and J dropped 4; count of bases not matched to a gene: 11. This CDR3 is CASSSRGDRGPEYEQYF. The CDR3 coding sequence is TGTGCCAGCAGCTCGAGAGGGGACAGGGGGCCCGAGTACGAGCAGTACTTC.

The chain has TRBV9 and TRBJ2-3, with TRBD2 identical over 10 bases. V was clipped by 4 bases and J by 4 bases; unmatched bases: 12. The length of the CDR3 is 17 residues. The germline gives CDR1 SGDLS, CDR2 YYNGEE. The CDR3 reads CASSQRSGRAFPDTQYF. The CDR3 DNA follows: TGTGCCAGCAGCCAGAGAAGCGGGAGGGCCTTCCCAGATACGCAGTATTTT.

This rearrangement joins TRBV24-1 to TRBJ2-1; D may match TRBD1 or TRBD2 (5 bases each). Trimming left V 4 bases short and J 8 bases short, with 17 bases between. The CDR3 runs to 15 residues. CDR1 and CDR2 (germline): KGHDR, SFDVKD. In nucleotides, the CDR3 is TGTGCCACCAGTGACCCAGGAGGCAGGGACCATGAGCAGTTCTTC. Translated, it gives CATSDPGGRDHEQFF.

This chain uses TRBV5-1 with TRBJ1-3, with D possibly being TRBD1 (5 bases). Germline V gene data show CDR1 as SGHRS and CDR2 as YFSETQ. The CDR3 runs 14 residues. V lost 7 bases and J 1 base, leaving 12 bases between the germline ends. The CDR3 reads CASHLGESGNTIYF. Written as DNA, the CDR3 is TGCGCCAGCCACTTGGGGGAATCTGGAAACACCATATATTTT. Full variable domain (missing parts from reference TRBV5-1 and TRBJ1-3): KAGVTQTPRYLIKTRGQQVTLSCSPISGHRSVSWYQQTPGQGLQFLFEYFSETQRNKGNFPGRFSGRQFSNSRSEMNVSTLELGDSALYLCASHLGESGNTIYFGEGSWLTVV.

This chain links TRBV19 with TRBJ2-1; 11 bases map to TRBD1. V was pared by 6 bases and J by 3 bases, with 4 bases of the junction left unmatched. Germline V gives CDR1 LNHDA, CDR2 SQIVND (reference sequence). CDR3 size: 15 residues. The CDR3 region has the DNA TGTGCCAGTAGACCGGGACAGGGGGACTACAATGAGCAGTTCTTC. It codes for CASRPGQGDYNEQFF.

CDR3 amino acids: CASSSAGPRNTEAFF. The DNA for the CDR3 is TGTGCCAGCAGCTCAGCCGGGCCCAGGAACACTGAAGCTTTCTTT. The V and J genes are TRBV11-2 and TRBJ1-1; D is ambiguous. The germline V gene has CDR1 SGHAT and CDR2 FQNNGV. V was pared by 4 bases and J by 1 base, with 13 bases between. This CDR3 comprises 15 residues.

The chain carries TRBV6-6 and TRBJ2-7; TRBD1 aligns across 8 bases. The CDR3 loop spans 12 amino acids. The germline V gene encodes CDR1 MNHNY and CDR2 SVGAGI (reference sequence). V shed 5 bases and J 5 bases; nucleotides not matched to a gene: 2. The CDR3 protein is CASSPTGDEQYF. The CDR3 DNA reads TGTGCCAGCAGTCCGACAGGGGACGAGCAGTACTTC.

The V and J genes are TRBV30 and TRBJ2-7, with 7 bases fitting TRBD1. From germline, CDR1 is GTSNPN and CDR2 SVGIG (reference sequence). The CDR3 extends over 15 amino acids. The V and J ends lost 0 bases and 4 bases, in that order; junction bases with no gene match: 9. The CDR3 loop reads CAWSVGRGGSYEQYF. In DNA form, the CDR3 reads TGTGCCTGGAGTGTAGGGAGAGGGGGCTCGTACGAGCAGTACTTC.

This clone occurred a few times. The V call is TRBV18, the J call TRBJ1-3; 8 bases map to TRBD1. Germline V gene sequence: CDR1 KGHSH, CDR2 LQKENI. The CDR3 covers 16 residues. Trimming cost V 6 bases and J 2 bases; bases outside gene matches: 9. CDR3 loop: CASSHGQGGAGNTIYF. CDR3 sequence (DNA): TGTGCCAGCTCCCATGGACAGGGCGGCGCTGGAAACACCATATATTTT.

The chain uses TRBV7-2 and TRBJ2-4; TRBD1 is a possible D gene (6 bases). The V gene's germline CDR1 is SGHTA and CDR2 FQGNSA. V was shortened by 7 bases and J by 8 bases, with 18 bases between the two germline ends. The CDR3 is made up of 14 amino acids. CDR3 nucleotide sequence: TGTGCCAGCACCCCAGGGGTGGGGTTGGACATTCAGTACTTC. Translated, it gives CASTPGVGLDIQYF.